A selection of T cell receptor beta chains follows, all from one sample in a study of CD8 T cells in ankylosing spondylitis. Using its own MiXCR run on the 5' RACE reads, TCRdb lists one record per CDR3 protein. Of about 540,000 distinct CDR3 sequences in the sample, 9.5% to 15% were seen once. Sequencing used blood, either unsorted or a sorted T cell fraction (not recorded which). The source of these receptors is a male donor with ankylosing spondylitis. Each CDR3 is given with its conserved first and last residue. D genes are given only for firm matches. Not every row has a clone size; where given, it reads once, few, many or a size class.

CASSDRLVEADTQYF TGTGCCAGCAGCGACCGCCTAGTGGAGGCAGATACGCAGTATTTT TRBJ2-3 TRBV13 15 . .
CATQGAGRETQYF TGTGCCACTCAAGGGGCAGGGAGAGAGACCCAGTACTTC TRBJ2-5 TRBV24-1 13 few .
CASSLLAGTHNEQFF TGTGCCAGCAGCCTTCTAGCGGGAACCCACAATGAGCAGTTCTTC TRBJ2-1 TRBV7-2 15 . TRBD2
CSASAEAGVPHEQFF TGCAGTGCTAGCGCTGAAGCGGGAGTACCCCATGAGCAGTTCTTC TRBJ2-1 TRBV20-1 15 few TRBD2
CSVGEETQYF TGCAGCGTTGGAGAGGAGACCCAGTACTTC TRBJ2-5 TRBV29-1 10 . .
CSAPPGGTGGEKLFF TGCAGTGCTCCCCCGGGAGGGACAGGGGGGGAAAAACTGTTTTTT TRBJ1-4 TRBV20-1 15 few TRBD1
CASSSDGSLHNEQFF TGTGCCAGCAGTTCCGACGGATCCCTCCACAATGAGCAGTTCTTC TRBJ2-1 TRBV27 15 once .
CASSLEAGEPSGNTIYF TGTGCCAGCAGCTTAGAGGCAGGCGAACCCTCTGGAAACACCATATATTTT TRBJ1-3 TRBV7-8 17 few .
CSVVTTGNWGYTF TGCAGCGTCGTAACCACAGGCAACTGGGGCTACACCTTC TRBJ1-2 TRBV29-1 13 few .
CASNIAGRPWNEQFF TGTGCCAGCAATATAGCGGGAAGACCTTGGAATGAGCAGTTCTTC TRBJ2-1 TRBV25-1 15 . TRBD2
CASSVAARTGYEDSPLHF TGTGCCAGCAGCGTAGCCGCTCGGACAGGATATGAAGATTCACCCCTCCACTTT TRBJ1-6 TRBV9 18 few TRBD1
CASSLATSGEQFF TGTGCCAGCAGCTTGGCCACAAGTGGGGAGCAGTTCTTC TRBJ2-1 TRBV11-2 13 . .
CAISGLAAKNIQYF TGTGCCATCAGTGGACTAGCGGCCAAAAACATTCAGTACTTC TRBJ2-4 TRBV10-3 14 . TRBD2
CSARPRQNYEQYF TGCAGTGCTAGACCGCGACAGAACTACGAGCAGTACTTC TRBJ2-7 TRBV20-1 13 . .
CASSPHPGVFSGELFF TGTGCCAGCAGTCCCCATCCGGGAGTTTTTTCCGGGGAGCTGTTTTTT TRBJ2-2 TRBV12-3/TRBV12-4 16 . .
CASRYSLAGDYNEQFF TGTGCCAGCAGATATTCGCTAGCGGGTGACTACAATGAGCAGTTCTTC TRBJ2-1 TRBV7-9 16 . TRBD2
CASSFMNSPLHF TGTGCCAGCAGCTTTATGAATTCACCCCTCCACTTT TRBJ1-6 TRBV7-2 12 few .
CASSPDSSNQPQHF TGCGCCAGCAGCCCGGACAGTAGCAATCAGCCCCAGCATTTT TRBJ1-5 TRBV5-1 14 many .
CAIRETGDKYNEQFF TGTGCCATCAGGGAAACAGGGGATAAGTACAATGAGCAGTTCTTC TRBJ2-1 TRBV10-3 15 many TRBD1
CASSSRMTGETQYF TGTGCCAGCAGTTCCCGCATGACCGGCGAGACCCAGTACTTC TRBJ2-5 TRBV25-1 14 few .
CATSRVGGGANVLTF TGTGCCACCAGCAGAGTCGGCGGCGGGGCCAACGTCCTGACTTTC TRBJ2-6 TRBV15 15 few .
CASSPPSASGANVLTF TGTGCCAGCAGCCCACCCTCAGCTTCTGGGGCCAACGTCCTGACTTTC TRBJ2-6 TRBV6-1 16 few .
CSARDQRTGSTDTQYF TGCAGTGCTAGAGATCAAAGGACAGGCAGCACAGATACGCAGTATTTT TRBJ2-3 TRBV20-1 16 . TRBD1
CSVRKQGQGSYEQYF TGCAGCGTCAGGAAACAGGGACAGGGATCCTACGAGCAGTACTTC TRBJ2-7 TRBV29-1 15 few TRBD1
CASSQQIVGGLAGANVLTF TGTGCCAGCAGCCAACAAATTGTCGGGGGACTGGCTGGGGCCAACGTCCTGACTTTC TRBJ2-6 TRBV3-1 19 . .
CASSLAGGTTGELFF TGTGCCAGCAGCTTAGCGGGAGGAACCACCGGGGAGCTGTTTTTT TRBJ2-2 TRBV5-4 15 . TRBD2
CASSFIAGGSDTQYF TGTGCCAGCAGCTTTATAGCGGGAGGATCAGATACGCAGTATTTT TRBJ2-3 TRBV11-2 15 many TRBD2
CATSDPNLRDVGELFF TGTGCCACCAGTGATCCCAACCTCAGGGACGTAGGGGAGCTGTTTTTT TRBJ2-2 TRBV24-1 16 . .
CATSDDSLAGGETQYF TGTGCCACCAGTGATGACTCTCTAGCGGGAGGGGAGACCCAGTACTTC TRBJ2-5 TRBV24-1 16 few TRBD2
CSVGKAFNQPQHF TGCAGCGTTGGAAAGGCTTTCAATCAGCCCCAGCATTTT TRBJ1-5 TRBV29-1 13 many .
CASSTGTDNNEQFF TGCGCCAGCAGCACCGGGACAGATAACAATGAGCAGTTCTTC TRBJ2-1 TRBV5-1 14 many TRBD1
CASSPLGGGTEAFF TGTGCCAGCAGTCCCCTGGGGGGCGGCACTGAAGCTTTCTTT TRBJ1-1 TRBV2 14 many .
CAIGGHNSPLHF TGTGCCATCGGGGGGCACAATTCACCCCTCCACTTT TRBJ1-6 TRBV10-3 12 . .
CATSDSMPGERNKAFF TGTGCCACCAGTGATTCAATGCCAGGGGAAAGAAATAAAGCTTTCTTT TRBJ1-1 TRBV24-1 16 few .
CSAPRGGRDEDTQYF TGCAGTGCCCCCCGCGGGGGGCGCGATGAAGATACGCAGTATTTT TRBJ2-3 TRBV20-1 15 . TRBD2
CATSDTPLGGYNEQFF TGTGCCACCAGTGATACGCCTCTGGGAGGGTACAATGAGCAGTTCTTC TRBJ2-1 TRBV24-1 16 . TRBD2
CASSTIPGEGGEQFF TGTGCCAGCAGCACCATCCCGGGGGAGGGCGGTGAGCAGTTCTTC TRBJ2-1 TRBV7-6 15 few TRBD2
CASSPQRTQSTDTQYF TGCGCCAGCAGCCCCCAAAGGACTCAAAGCACAGATACGCAGTATTTT TRBJ2-3 TRBV4-1 16 . .
CSALDRVVNNEQFF TGCAGTGCCCTGGACAGGGTGGTGAACAATGAGCAGTTCTTC TRBJ2-1 TRBV20-1 14 few TRBD1
CASSDTGELFF TGCGCCAGCAGTGACACCGGGGAGCTGTTTTTT TRBJ2-2 TRBV5-1 11 many .
CASSESTRSGGNEQFF TGCGCCAGCAGTGAGTCGACTCGATCGGGGGGGAATGAGCAGTTCTTC TRBJ2-1 TRBV10-2 16 . TRBD2
CASTNGGRITSGANVLTF TGCGCCAGCACCAATGGAGGCAGAATTACCTCTGGGGCCAACGTCCTGACTTTC TRBJ2-6 TRBV5-1 18 . .